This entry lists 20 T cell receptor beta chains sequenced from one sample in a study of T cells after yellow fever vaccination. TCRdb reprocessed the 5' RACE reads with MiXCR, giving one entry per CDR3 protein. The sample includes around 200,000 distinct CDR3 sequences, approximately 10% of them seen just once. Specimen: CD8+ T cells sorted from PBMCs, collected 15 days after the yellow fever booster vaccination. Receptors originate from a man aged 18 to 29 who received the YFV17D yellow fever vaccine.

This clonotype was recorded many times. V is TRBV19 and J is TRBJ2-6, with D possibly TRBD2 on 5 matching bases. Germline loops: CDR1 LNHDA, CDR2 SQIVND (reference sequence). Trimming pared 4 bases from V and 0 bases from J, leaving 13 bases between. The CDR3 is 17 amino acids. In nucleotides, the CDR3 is TGTGCCAGTAGTAATTGGGAGCGGAGCTCTGGGGCCAACGTCCTGACTTTC. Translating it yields CASSNWERSSGANVLTF.

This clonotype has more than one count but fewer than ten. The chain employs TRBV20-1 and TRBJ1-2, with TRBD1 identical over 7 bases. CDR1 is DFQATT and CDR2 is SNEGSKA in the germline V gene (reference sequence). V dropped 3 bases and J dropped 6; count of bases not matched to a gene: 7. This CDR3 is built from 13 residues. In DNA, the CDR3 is TGCAGTGCTAGGGACCTTACAGGGGATGGCTACACCTTC. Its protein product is CSARDLTGDGYTF.

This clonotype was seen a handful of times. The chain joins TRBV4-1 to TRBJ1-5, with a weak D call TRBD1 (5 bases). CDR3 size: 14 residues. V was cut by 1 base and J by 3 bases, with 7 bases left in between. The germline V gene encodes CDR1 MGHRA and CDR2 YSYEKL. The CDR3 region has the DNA TGCGCCAGCAGCCAAGTTGGGGCCAATCAGCCCCAGCATTTT. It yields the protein CASSQVGANQPQHF.

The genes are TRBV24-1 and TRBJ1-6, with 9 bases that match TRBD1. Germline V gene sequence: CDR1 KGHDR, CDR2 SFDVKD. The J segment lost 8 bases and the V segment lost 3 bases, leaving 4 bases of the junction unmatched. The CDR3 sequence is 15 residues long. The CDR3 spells CATSDLRDRDSPLHF. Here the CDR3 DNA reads TGTGCCACCAGTGATCTCCGGGACAGGGATTCACCCCTCCACTTT.

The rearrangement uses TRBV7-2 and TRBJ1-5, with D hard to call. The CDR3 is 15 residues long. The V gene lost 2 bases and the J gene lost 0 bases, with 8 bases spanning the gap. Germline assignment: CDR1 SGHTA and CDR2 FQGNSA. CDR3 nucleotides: TGTGCCAGCAGCTTACTGAGTTATAGCAATCAGCCCCAGCATTTT. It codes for CASSLLSYSNQPQHF.

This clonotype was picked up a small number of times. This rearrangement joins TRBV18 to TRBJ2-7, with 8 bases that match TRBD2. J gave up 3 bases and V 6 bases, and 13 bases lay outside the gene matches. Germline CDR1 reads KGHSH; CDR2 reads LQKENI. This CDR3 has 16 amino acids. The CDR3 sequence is CASSPTSRGGIYEQYF. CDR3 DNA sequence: TGTGCCAGCTCTCCCACCTCTCGCGGGGGGATCTACGAGCAGTACTTC.

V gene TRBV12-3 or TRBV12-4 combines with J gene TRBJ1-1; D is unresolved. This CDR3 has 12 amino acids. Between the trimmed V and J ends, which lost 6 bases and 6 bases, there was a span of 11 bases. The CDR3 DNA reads TGTGCCAGCAGCCTTGCACAGTCTGAAGCTTTCTTT. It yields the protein CASSLAQSEAFF.

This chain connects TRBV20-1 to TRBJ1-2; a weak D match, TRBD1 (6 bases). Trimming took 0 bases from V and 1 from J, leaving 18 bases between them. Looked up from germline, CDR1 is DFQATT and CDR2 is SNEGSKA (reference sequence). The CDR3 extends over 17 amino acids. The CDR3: CSARDRQAQGNNYGYTF. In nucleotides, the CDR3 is TGCAGTGCTAGAGATCGACAGGCCCAAGGGAATAACTATGGCTACACCTTC.

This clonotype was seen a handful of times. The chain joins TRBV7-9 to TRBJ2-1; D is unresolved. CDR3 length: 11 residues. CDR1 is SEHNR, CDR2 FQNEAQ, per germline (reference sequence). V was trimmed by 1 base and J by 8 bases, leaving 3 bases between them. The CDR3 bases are TGTGCCAGCAGCTTAGGCCATGAGCAGTTCTTC. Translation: CASSLGHEQFF.

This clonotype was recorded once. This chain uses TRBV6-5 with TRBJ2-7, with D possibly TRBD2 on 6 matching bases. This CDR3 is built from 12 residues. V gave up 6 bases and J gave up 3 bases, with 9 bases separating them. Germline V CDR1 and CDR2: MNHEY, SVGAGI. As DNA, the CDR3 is TGTGCCAGCAGCGTGGAGGGCTACGAGCAGTACTTC. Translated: CASSVEGYEQYF.

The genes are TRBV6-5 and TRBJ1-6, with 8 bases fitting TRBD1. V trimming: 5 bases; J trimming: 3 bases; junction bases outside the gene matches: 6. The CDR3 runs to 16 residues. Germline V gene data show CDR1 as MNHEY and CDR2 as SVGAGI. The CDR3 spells CASSEDRADYNSPLHF. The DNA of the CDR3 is TGTGCCAGCAGTGAGGACAGGGCGGACTATAATTCACCCCTCCACTTT.

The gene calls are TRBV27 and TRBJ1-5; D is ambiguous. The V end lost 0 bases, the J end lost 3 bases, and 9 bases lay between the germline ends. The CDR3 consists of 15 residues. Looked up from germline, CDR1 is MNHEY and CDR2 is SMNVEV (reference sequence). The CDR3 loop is CASSLSAATNQPQHF. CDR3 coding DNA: TGTGCCAGCAGTTTATCGGCCGCCACCAATCAGCCCCAGCATTTT.

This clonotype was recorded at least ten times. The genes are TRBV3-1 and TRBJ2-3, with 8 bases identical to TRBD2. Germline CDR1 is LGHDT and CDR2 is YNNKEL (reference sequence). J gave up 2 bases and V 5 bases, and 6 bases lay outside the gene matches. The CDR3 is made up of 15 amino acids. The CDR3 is CASSTPSGYTDTQYF. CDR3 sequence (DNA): TGTGCCAGCAGCACCCCTAGCGGGTACACAGATACGCAGTATTTT.

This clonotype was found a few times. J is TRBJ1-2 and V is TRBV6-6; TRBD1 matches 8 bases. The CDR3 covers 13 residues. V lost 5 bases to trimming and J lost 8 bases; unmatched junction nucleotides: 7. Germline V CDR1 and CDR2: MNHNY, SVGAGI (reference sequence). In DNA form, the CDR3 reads TGTGCCAGCAGTACATGGACAGGGCAGGGCTACACCTTC. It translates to CASSTWTGQGYTF.

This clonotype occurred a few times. The CDR3 DNA reads TGTGCCAGCAGTGAGGCAGATACAAATTCACCCCTCCACTTT. This encodes CASSEADTNSPLHF. The gene calls are TRBV6-4 and TRBJ1-6, with D uncertain. The CDR3 has 14 amino acids. V was cut by 3 bases and J by 7 bases, with 10 bases left in between. CDR1 and CDR2 from the germline V gene are MRHNA and SNTAGT.

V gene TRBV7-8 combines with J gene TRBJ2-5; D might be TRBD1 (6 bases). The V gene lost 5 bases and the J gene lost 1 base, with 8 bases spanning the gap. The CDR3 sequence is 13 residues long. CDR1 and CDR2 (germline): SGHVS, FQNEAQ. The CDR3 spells CASSEGGQETQYF. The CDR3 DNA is TGTGCCAGCAGCGAAGGGGGCCAAGAGACCCAGTACTTC. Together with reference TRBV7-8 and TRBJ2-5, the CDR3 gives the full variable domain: GAGVSQSPRYKVAKRGQDVALRCDPISGHVSLFWYQQALGQGPEFLTYFQNEAQLDKSGLPSDRFFAERPEGSVSTLKIQRTQQEDSAVYLCASSEGGQETQYFGPGTRLLVL.

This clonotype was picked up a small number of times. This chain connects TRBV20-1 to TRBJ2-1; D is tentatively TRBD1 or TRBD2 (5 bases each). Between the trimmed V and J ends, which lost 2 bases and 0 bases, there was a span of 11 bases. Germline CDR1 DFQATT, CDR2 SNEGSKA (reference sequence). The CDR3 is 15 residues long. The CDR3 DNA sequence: TGCAGTGCTAGAAGGGACCGCAGCTCCTACAATGAGCAGTTCTTC. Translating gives CSARRDRSSYNEQFF.

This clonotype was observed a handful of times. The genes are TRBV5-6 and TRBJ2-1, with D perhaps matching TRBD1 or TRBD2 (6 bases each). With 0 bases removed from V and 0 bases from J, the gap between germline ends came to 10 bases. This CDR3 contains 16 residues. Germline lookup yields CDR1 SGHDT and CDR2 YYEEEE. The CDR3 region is CASSLGGAYSYNEQFF. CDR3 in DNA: TGTGCCAGCAGCTTGGGGGGGGCCTACTCCTACAATGAGCAGTTCTTC.

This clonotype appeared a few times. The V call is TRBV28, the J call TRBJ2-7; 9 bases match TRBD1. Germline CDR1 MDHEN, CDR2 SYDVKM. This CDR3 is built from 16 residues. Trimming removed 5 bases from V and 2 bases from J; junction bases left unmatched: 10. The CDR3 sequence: CASSARQGEGTYEQYV. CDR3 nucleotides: TGTGCCAGCAGTGCACGACAGGGGGAGGGTACCTACGAGCAGTACGTC.

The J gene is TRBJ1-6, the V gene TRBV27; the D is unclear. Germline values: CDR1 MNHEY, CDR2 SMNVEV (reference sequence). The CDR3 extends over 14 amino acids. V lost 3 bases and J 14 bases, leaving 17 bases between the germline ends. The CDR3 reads CASSFAHGLTALHF. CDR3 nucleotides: TGTGCCAGCAGTTTCGCCCACGGGTTGACCGCCCTCCACTTT.